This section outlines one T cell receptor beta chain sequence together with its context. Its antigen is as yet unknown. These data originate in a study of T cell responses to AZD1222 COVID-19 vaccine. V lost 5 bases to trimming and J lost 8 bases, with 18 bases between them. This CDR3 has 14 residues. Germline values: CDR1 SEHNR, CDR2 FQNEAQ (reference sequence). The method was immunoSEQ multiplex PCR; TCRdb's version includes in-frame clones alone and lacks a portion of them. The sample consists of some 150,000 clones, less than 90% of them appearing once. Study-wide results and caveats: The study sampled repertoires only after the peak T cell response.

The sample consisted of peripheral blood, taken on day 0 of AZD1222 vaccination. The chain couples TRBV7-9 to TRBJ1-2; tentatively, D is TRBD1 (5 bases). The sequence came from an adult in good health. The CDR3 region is CASSIKGQGGGYTF. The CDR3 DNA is TGTGCCAGCAGCATAAAAGGGCAGGGCGGAGGCTACACCTTC.